This T cell receptor (beta chain) was sequenced for a study of neoadjuvant anti-PD-1 for oral cavity cancer. At the level of the study: Before surgery, most patients got three to four biweekly 3 mg/kg nivolumab doses.

Here immunoSEQ multiplex PCR was the method, and the copy in TCRdb shows in-frame clones only, minus some. Here the sample spans about 37,000 clones, around 40% being singletons. Time point of the sample: after neoadjuvant nivolumab, at surgical resection. The patients had HPV-negative, locally advanced oral cavity squamous cell carcinoma. To note about this clone: Its antigen is not known.

This CDR3 comprises 15 residues. Germline V CDR1 and CDR2: SGHDT, YYEEEE. Deletions cut 4 bases from V and 2 bases from J, with 14 bases between. Study findings and constraints: Only three patients per response group were TCR-analyzed; validation needed.

Specimen: tumor tissue, collected after nivolumab (anti-PD-1) treatment. This sequence joins TRBV5-6 and TRBJ2-3, with D possibly TRBD2 on 5 matching bases. The clonotype comes from a person between 40 and 80 years old with oral cavity squamous cell carcinoma. This chain's CDR3 is CASSQPRTVTDTQYF. The CDR3 nucleotides read TGTGCCAGCAGCCAACCTAGGACTGTCACAGATACGCAGTATTTT. The whole variable domain, remainder taken from reference TRBV5-6 and TRBJ2-3, is DAGVTQSPTHLIKTRGQQVTLRCSPKSGHDTVSWYQQALGQGPQFIFQYYEEEERQRGNFPDRFSGHQFPNYSSELNVNALLLGDSALYLCASSQPRTVTDTQYFGPGTRLTVL.